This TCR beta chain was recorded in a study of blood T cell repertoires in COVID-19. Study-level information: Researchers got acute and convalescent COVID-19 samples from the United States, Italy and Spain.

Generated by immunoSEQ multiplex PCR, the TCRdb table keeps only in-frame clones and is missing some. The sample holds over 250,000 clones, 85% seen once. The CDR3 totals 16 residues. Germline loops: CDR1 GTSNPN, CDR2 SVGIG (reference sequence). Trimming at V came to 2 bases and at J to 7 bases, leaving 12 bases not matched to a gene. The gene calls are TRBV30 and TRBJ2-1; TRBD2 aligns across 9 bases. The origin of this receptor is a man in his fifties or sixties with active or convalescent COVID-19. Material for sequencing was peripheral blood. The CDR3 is CAWSLPGSGSTNEQFF. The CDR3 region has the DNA TGTGCCTGGAGTCTCCCGGGTAGCGGGAGTACGAATGAGCAGTTCTTC.